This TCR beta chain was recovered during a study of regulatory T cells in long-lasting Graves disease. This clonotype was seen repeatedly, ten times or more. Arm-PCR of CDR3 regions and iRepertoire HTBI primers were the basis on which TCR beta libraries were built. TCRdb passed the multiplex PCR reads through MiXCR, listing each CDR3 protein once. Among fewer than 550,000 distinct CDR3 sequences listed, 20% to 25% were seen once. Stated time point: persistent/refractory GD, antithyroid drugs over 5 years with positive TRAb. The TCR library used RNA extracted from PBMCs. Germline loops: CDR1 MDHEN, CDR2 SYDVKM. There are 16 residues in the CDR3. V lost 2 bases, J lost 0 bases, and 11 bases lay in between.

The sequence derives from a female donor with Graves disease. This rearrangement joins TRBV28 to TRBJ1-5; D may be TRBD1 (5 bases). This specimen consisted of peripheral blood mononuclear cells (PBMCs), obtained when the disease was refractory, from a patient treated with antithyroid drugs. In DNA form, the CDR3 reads TGTGCCAGCAGTTTAAAGGCAGGGCATAGCAATCAGCCCCAGCATTTT. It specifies CASSLKAGHSNQPQHF.